Below, one T cell receptor (beta chain) is given with its context. This record comes from a study of blood T cell repertoires in COVID-19. As for the study in general: Both acute and convalescent COVID-19 samples were obtained from the United States, Italy and Spain. PBMCs, B-cell-depleted T cells, or T cells were the source of the cDNA or gDNA that made up the material.

The CDR3 runs to 14 residues. V was pared by 4 bases and J by 2 bases, with 8 bases between. Germline assignment: CDR1 LNHDA and CDR2 SQIVND (reference sequence). Per the original data handling: Amplification of reference gene primers was used by the study to estimate nucleated cell counts. Some clones are missing from TCRdb's copy, which holds only in-frame ones; the method was immunoSEQ multiplex PCR. V, J and clone size are those of that table, while D and trimming were read from the DNA. The sample has roughly 100,000 clones, roughly 90% seen once; the top ten hold around 3.4%. This clonotype was obtained from a woman in her sixties or seventies with acute or convalescent COVID-19. The sequenced sample consisted of peripheral blood. The chain uses TRBV19 and TRBJ1-4, with D unclear. CDR3 amino acids: CASSRAVTNEKLFF. The DNA of the CDR3 is TGTGCCAGTAGTAGGGCCGTTACTAATGAAAAACTGTTTTTT.